This T cell receptor (beta chain) was recovered during a study of T-cell reconstitution after alpha-beta-depleted transplantation in children. This CDR3 contains 17 residues. The junction had 9 bases not matched to a gene; V was cut back by 0 bases and J by 5 bases. Germline values: CDR1 LGHDT, CDR2 YNNKEL (reference sequence). About this clonotype: As yet, its antigen is unknown.

A library of TCRbeta sequences, prepared with unique molecular identifiers, was generated. Each CDR3 protein is one row after TCRdb ran MiXCR on the PCR reads. The table has roughly 670,000 distinct CDR3 sequences, over 10% seen once; the top ten hold 0.79%. Whole-study results and caveats: There were reportedly several hundred expanded graft clones from which alpha-beta T cells came about two months after transplant. At the one-year point after transplant, T-cell counts and TCRbeta diversity were found to come mostly from T cells that had been newly produced. Several patients had high TCRbeta diversity at day 60; it came from surviving recipient T cells and thymic progenitors.

The material was PBMCs, obtained before TCRalphabeta/CD19-depleted stem cell transplant. This TCR was sampled from a girl aged 2 to 10 with congenital amegakaryocytic thrombocytopenia, due to receive a stem cell transplant. V is TRBV3-1 and J is TRBJ2-3, with 9 bases matching TRBD2. The CDR3 nucleotides read TGTGCCAGCAGCCAAGAGGCTAGCGGGACGGCGGTAGATACGCAGTATTTT. The encoded protein is CASSQEASGTAVDTQYF.